The clone carrying this T cell receptor (beta chain) was recorded many times. This CDR3 region has 16 residues. The ends were cut back, 2 bases at V and 1 base at J, with 14 bases in the middle. CDR1 is MNHEY and CDR2 is SVGAGI in the germline V gene. RNA transcripts provided the source from which TCR beta CDR3 regions were amplified. TCR CDR3 underwent first-round RT-PCR with the HTBI primer set. TCRdb redid the calling of the multiplex PCR reads with MiXCR, one entry per CDR3 protein. The sample records approximately 720,000 distinct CDR3 sequences, under 20% being singletons. This record comes from a study of T cells in Graves' hyperthyroidism and ophthalmopathy.

Material: blood. The rearrangement joins TRBV6-5 to TRBJ1-1; no reliable D call. The receptor comes from a woman in her forties or fifties with Graves' hyperthyroidism that later progressed to Graves' ophthalmopathy. CDR3 coding DNA: TGTGCCAGCAGTTACCTACGCGCGACATCGAACACTGAAGCTTTCTTT. Its protein is CASSYLRATSNTEAFF.